The rows below give T cell receptor beta chains drawn from one sample of a study of blood T cell repertoires in COVID-19. Profiling relied on immunoSEQ multiplex PCR, and the TCRdb table lists in-frame clones only, not all of them. The data show about 50,000 clones, with roughly nine tenths seen just once and about 27% held by the top ten. Sample: peripheral blood. These receptors originate from a human donor in a cohort sampled during active COVID-19. CDR3s leave out the opening cysteine and the closing phenylalanine or tryptophan.

>TRBV7-9
ASSLSLSSYEQY
>TRBV6-5
ASSYSKGANGNTIY
>TRBV25-1
ASRDGAYEQY
>TRBV12-3/TRBV12-4
ASRTGSQPQH
>TRBV2
ASSTAGGTDTQY
>TRBV27
AILTRDRGRRCYGYT
>TRBV3-1/TRBV3-2
ASSPSNRGPGELF
>TRBV4-3
ASSQDLQLASYNEQF
>TRBV10-1
ASSEGTGPGETQY
>TRBV7-7
ASSLAGSPTDTQY
>TRBV15
ATSPGAEFGYT
>TRBV9
ASSVAGTGQGGEQF
>TRBV27
ASSSLGAGKNIQY